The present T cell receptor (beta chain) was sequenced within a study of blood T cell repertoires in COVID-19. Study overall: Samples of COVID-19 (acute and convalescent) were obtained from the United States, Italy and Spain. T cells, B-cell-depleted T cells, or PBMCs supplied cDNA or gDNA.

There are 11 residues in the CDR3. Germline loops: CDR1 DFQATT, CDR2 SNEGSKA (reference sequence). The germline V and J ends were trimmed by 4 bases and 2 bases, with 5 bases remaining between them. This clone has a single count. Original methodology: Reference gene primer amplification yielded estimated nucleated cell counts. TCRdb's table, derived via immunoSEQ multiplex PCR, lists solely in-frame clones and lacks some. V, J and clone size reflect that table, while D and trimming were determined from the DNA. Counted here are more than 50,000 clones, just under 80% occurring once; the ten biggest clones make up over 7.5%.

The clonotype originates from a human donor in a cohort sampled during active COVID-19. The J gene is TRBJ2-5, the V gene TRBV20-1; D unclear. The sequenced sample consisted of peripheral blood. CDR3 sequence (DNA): TGCAGTGCTAAGAGACAAGAGACCCAGTACTTC. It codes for CSAKRQETQYF.